Listed below are T cell receptor beta chains from one sample, sequenced in a study of shared clonotypes between healthy human individuals. The repertoire was sequenced with immunoSEQ multiplex PCR; TCRdb's copy has only in-frame clones and lacks some. The data contain 2 million to 2.5 million clones, 85% to 95% of them seen just once; the ten biggest clones take up 0.3% to 0.45%. Input material: naive CD4+ T cells from PBMCs. The source is a man between 18 and 29 years old in good health. Some clones in this sample may be carry-over from other donors' samples. The CDR3 runs from the conserved cysteine through the conserved F or W. Fields, in order: D gene, V gene, J gene, clone size, CDR3 DNA, CDR3 protein. A D gene is named only where the DNA matches it firmly. Clone size appears in some rows only: once, few, many, or a class for an expanded clone.

>TRBD2|TRBV14|TRBJ2-3|NA
TGTGCCAGCAGCCAAGATAGGAGGCTAGCGGGCCCTAGCACAGATACGCAGTATTTT
CASSQDRRLAGPSTDTQYF
>NA|TRBV9|TRBJ1-1|NA
TGTGCCAGCAGCGTACAGGGTGAAGATACTGAAGCTTTCTTT
CASSVQGEDTEAFF
>TRBD2|TRBV7-8|TRBJ2-7|once
TGTGCCAGCAGCCCACGGACTAGCGGGAGTGGGGCGGCGTACGAGCAGTACTTC
CASSPRTSGSGAAYEQYF
>NA|TRBV6-1|TRBJ2-1|NA
TGTGCCAGCAGGGAAGCGGTCACCTACAATGAGCAGTTCTTC
CASREAVTYNEQFF
>TRBD1|TRBV7-9|TRBJ2-1|NA
TGTGCCAGCAGCTTTAGCAGGACAGGCGATGAGCAGTTCTTC
CASSFSRTGDEQFF
>TRBD1|TRBV9|TRBJ1-2|NA
TGTGCCAGCAGCGCGAGACAGGGGGCAGATGGCTACACCTTC
CASSARQGADGYTF
>NA|TRBV7-2|TRBJ2-2|NA
TGTGCCAGCAGCCGTAATCCCCAGGAATGGGGTACCAACACCGGGGAGCTGTTTTTT
CASSRNPQEWGTNTGELFF
>NA|TRBV5-5|TRBJ1-1|NA
TGTGCCAGCAGCTTGGAGGTGACAGGCTACACTGAAGCTTTCTTT
CASSLEVTGYTEAFF
>NA|TRBV27|TRBJ1-4|NA
TGTGCCACAGCACCCTGGGGGGGGCGTTCTGAAAAACTGTTTTTT
CATAPWGGRSEKLFF
>NA|TRBV5-1|TRBJ1-4|NA
TGCGCCAGCAGCTTGGGACAGAGTAATGAAAAACTGTTTTTT
CASSLGQSNEKLFF
>TRBD1|TRBV7-6|TRBJ1-5|few
TGTGCCAGCAGCTCCGGACAGGGAGGTGAGCCCCAGCATTTT
CASSSGQGGEPQHF
>TRBD1|TRBV29-1|TRBJ2-4|NA
TGCAGCATACGGGACAGGGGGCAAGCCAAAAACATTCAGTACTTC
CSIRDRGQAKNIQYF
>NA|TRBV28|TRBJ2-4|NA
TGTGCCAGCAACCCCGCGGCCCTCCTCGGGAACATTCAGTACTTC
CASNPAALLGNIQYF
>TRBD1|TRBV9|TRBJ2-3|NA
TGTGCCAGCAGCGCCGCATCCGGGACAGCAAGCACAGATACGCAGTATTTT
CASSAASGTASTDTQYF
>TRBD1|TRBV5-1|TRBJ2-5|NA
TGCGCCAGCAGCTTGGCTCAGGGGGTTGCGGAGACCCAGTACTTC
CASSLAQGVAETQYF
>TRBD2|TRBV5-4|TRBJ2-3|NA
TGTGCCAGCAGCTTGAGGACTAGCGGGAGGGCAGATACGCAGTATTTT
CASSLRTSGRADTQYF
>TRBD1|TRBV28|TRBJ1-1|NA
TGTGCCAGCAGACCGGGACAGGGAAACACTGAAGCTTTCTTT
CASRPGQGNTEAFF
>TRBD1|TRBV27|TRBJ2-7|NA
TGTGCCAGCAGTAACCGGGACAGGGTCTACGAGCAGTACTTC
CASSNRDRVYEQYF
>NA|TRBV11-2|TRBJ1-6|once
TGTGCCAGCAGCCCCGGGACACCTTATAATTCACCCCTCCACTTT
CASSPGTPYNSPLHF
>TRBD2|TRBV7-9|TRBJ2-5|NA
TGTGCCAGCAGTTGGACTAGCGCTGGTGGGGCCCAGTACTTC
CASSWTSAGGAQYF
>NA|TRBV7-3|TRBJ2-6|NA
TGTGCCAGCAGCTTAAACCCCCCTGGGGCCAACGTCCTGACTTTC
CASSLNPPGANVLTF
>NA|TRBV18|TRBJ2-7|NA
TGTGCCAGCTCGCCGGTACTGGACCCATCAGGTGAGCAGTACTTC
CASSPVLDPSGEQYF
>TRBD2|TRBV11-2|TRBJ2-7|NA
TGTGCCAGCAGCTTTTGGCTAGCGGGAGGAAACGAGCAGTACTTC
CASSFWLAGGNEQYF
>NA|TRBV11-3|TRBJ2-1|once
TGTGCCAGCAGCTTCGACAGTGCCAATGAGCAGTTCTTC
CASSFDSANEQFF
>NA|TRBV15|TRBJ2-1|NA
TGTGCCACCAGCAGAGGGACAGCCGATACACATGAGCAGTTCTTC
CATSRGTADTHEQFF
>NA|TRBV7-2|TRBJ2-1|NA
TGTGCCAGCAGCTTCGGCCCCCTCCGTGAGCAGTTCTTC
CASSFGPLREQFF
>NA|TRBV7-2|TRBJ2-1|NA
TGTGCCAGCAGCTTAGGCCCGGGCAATGAGCAGTTCTTC
CASSLGPGNEQFF
>NA|TRBV5-1|TRBJ1-1|NA
TGCGCCAGCAGCTTGGCCCTTGGGAACACTGAAGCTTTCTTT
CASSLALGNTEAFF
>NA|TRBV6-6|TRBJ2-7|NA
TGTGCCAGCAGTAACCTCGTAACTGGAACCTACGAGCAGTACTTC
CASSNLVTGTYEQYF
>NA|TRBV25-1|TRBJ2-5|NA
TGTGCCAGCAGTGAAGGGGCTAGACAAGAGACCCAGTACTTC
CASSEGARQETQYF
>TRBD2|TRBV19|TRBJ2-2|NA
TGTGCCAGTCGCCGGGGGGACCTTAACACCGGGGAGCTGTTTTTT
CASRRGDLNTGELFF
>NA|TRBV18|TRBJ2-5|NA
TGTGCCAGCTCACAAGGTTTACAAGAGACCCAGTACTTC
CASSQGLQETQYF
>TRBD1|TRBV2|TRBJ2-3|NA
TGTGCCAGCAGCCCACACAAGGGGGCAGCAGGAAATACGCAGTATTTT
CASSPHKGAAGNTQYF
>TRBD1|TRBV29-1|TRBJ1-2|few
TGCAGCGCGGGACAGGGTTATGGCTACACCTTC
CSAGQGYGYTF
>NA|TRBV5-1|TRBJ1-1|NA
TGCGCCAGCAGCTCTGGACGGAACACTGAAGCTTTCTTT
CASSSGRNTEAFF
>TRBD2|TRBV5-1|TRBJ2-3|NA
TGCGCCAGCAGCCTGCAGGGAGGGACGCGACCAGATACGCAGTATTTT
CASSLQGGTRPDTQYF
>TRBD2|TRBV6-1|TRBJ2-1|NA
TGTGCCAGCAGTGAAGTAGCGGGAGGGGCCTACAATGAGCAGTTCTTC
CASSEVAGGAYNEQFF
>NA|TRBV5-5|TRBJ2-6|NA
TGTGCCAGCAGCTTGTCCGGGGCCAACGTCCTGACTTTC
CASSLSGANVLTF
>TRBD2|TRBV9|TRBJ2-1|once
TGTGCCAGCAGCGTAGGTGCTAGCGGGAGTTATAGGTACAATGAGCAGTTCTTC
CASSVGASGSYRYNEQFF
>TRBD1|TRBV28|TRBJ1-1|NA
TGTGCCAGCGTGGGACAGGGGGCCGCCGAAGCTTTCTTT
CASVGQGAAEAFF
>NA|TRBV5-1|TRBJ2-1|NA
TGCGCCAGCAGACAATCGGGGGTCAATGAGCAGTTCTTC
CASRQSGVNEQFF
>NA|TRBV27|TRBJ1-5|NA
TGTGCCAGCAGTTTAGGCAGGGGCCCTAATCAGCCCCAGCATTTT
CASSLGRGPNQPQHF
>NA|TRBV15|TRBJ2-2|NA
TGTGCCACCAGCAGAGATTTAATGCGTAACACCGGGGAGCTGTTTTTT
CATSRDLMRNTGELFF
>TRBD2|TRBV30|TRBJ2-1|once
TGTGCCTGGCATATGACTAGCGGGAGGCATGAGCAGTTCTTC
CAWHMTSGRHEQFF
>NA|TRBV4-2|TRBJ1-1|NA
TGTGCCAGCAGCCAAGATCTGTGGGACCTTTGGGCCTCTGAAGCTTTCTTT
CASSQDLWDLWASEAFF
>NA|TRBV19|TRBJ2-1|NA
TGTGCCAGTAGTATAGGACGCCCCGGAGCCTACAATGAGCAGTTCTTC
CASSIGRPGAYNEQFF
>TRBD2|TRBV12-5|TRBJ2-5|NA
TGTGCTAGTGCGAGGGGGGAGGGTAGCGGGAGCTCGGAGACCCAGTACTTC
CASARGEGSGSSETQYF